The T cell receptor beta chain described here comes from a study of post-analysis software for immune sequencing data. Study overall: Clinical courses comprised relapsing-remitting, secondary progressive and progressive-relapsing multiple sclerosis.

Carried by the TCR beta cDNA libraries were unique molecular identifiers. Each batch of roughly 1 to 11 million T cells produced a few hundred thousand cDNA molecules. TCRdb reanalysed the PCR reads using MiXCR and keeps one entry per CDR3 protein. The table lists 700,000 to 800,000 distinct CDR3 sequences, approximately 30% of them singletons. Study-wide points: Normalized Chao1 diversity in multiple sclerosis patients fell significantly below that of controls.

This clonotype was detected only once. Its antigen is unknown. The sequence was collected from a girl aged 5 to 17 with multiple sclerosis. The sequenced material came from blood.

Written as DNA, the CDR3 is TGTGCCAGCAGCTTAGAGTCTACTAGCCCAGATACGCAGTATTTT. As protein: CASSLESTSPDTQYF. The chain carries TRBV7-2 and TRBJ2-3, with D possibly matching TRBD2 (6 bases). V dropped 1 base and J dropped 4 bases, with 12 bases sitting between them. Germline assignment: CDR1 SGHTA and CDR2 FQGNSA. The CDR3 is 15 amino acids. Together with reference TRBV7-2 and TRBJ2-3, the CDR3 gives the full variable domain: GAGVSQSPSNKVTEKGKDVELRCDPISGHTALYWYRQSLGQGLEFLIYFQGNSAPDKSGLPSDRFSAERTGGSVSTLTIQRTQQEDSAVYLCASSLESTSPDTQYFGPGTRLTVL.